This T cell receptor beta chain was documented in a study of early stage breast cancer tumors. Broader study findings: Comparing each tissue with blood distinguished tumor from normal in most of the 16 patients. Enriched TCRB sequences shared across patients were mostly commonly generated sequences.

Each sample had two DNA replicates, roughly 0.5 ug blood or roughly 1.5 ug tissue. Repertoires were generated with immunoSEQ multiplex PCR, while TCRdb's copy carries only in-frame clones and drops some. This sample has fewer than 70,000 clones, with less than 90% found just once. Concerning this clone itself: What it binds is unknown.

The CDR3 is 16 residues long. Trimming removed 10 bases from V and 4 bases from J; junction bases left unmatched: 16. The V gene's germline CDR1 is SNHLY and CDR2 FYNNEI. Material for sequencing was blood. The V gene is TRBV2, the J gene TRBJ2-4; 7 nucleotides line up with TRBD2. This clonotype originated in a person aged 35-50 years with breast cancer. The CDR3 nucleotides read TGTGCCACCTGCTGGGGGGGTCTTGGGGCGAAAAACATTCAGTACTTC. Amino acid sequence: CATCWGGLGAKNIQYF.